This TCR beta chain stems from a study of radiotherapy plus CTLA-4 blockade in lung cancer. The repertoire was sequenced with immunoSEQ multiplex PCR; TCRdb's copy has only in-frame clones and lacks some. The sample lists some 110,000 clones; roughly 84% were seen once. Germline loops: CDR1 LGHNA, CDR2 YNFKEQ. V shed 5 bases, J shed 4 bases, and the junction held 13 bases outside the gene matches. This CDR3 is built from 18 residues. The receptor's source is a human donor with non-small cell lung cancer that progressed on radiotherapy plus ipilimumab. Some clones in this sample may be carry-over from other donors' samples. The rearrangement uses TRBV4-2 and TRBJ2-6, with 8 bases aligning to TRBD1. The material was peripheral blood, obtained from a patient treated with radiotherapy plus ipilimumab. CDR3 bases: TGTGCCAGCAGCGGTGGGGGCAGGGGGCGTATAGGGGCCAACGTCCTGACTTTC. Translating gives CASSGGGRGRIGANVLTF.